The entry below describes one T cell receptor (beta chain). Its antigen is unidentified. Doses given second, at about 4 or about 12 weeks, were pooled. This specimen comes from a study of T cell responses to AZD1222 COVID-19 vaccine. The germline gives CDR1 ENHRY, CDR2 SYGVKD. The V and J ends lost 11 bases and 7 bases respectively, with 18 bases between them. The CDR3 is made up of 14 amino acids. Here immunoSEQ multiplex PCR was the method, and the copy in TCRdb shows in-frame clones only, minus some. This table holds roughly 92,000 clones, roughly nine tenths found once. Study-level points and caveats: Donors were chiefly white British, with a greater number of females, and clonal diversity was perhaps underestimated. Seropositive AZD1222 recipients at baseline numbered only five to seven.

The sequence was collected from an adult who received the AZD1222 COVID-19 vaccine. The source was peripheral blood, collected 28 days after the second AZD1222 dose. The V call is TRBV10-3, the J call TRBJ1-6, with D maybe TRBD1 (5 bases). CDR3 nucleotides: TGTGCCGCGTCCCGGGACTGGGCCAATTCACCCCTCCACTTT. This encodes CAASRDWANSPLHF.